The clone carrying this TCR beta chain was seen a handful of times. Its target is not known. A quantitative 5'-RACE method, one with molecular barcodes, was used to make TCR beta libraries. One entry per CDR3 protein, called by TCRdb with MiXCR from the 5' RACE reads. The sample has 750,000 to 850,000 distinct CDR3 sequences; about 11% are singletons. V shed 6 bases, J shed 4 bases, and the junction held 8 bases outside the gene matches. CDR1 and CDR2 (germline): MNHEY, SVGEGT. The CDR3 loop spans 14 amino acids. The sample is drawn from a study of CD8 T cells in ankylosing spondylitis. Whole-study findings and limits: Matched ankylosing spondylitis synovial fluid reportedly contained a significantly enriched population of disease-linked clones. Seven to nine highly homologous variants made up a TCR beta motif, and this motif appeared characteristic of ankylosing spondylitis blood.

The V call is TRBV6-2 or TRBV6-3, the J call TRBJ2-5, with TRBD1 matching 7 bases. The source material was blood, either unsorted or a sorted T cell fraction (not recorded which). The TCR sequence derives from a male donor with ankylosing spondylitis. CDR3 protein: CASRPTGWRETQYF. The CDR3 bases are TGTGCCAGCAGGCCGACAGGGTGGAGAGAGACCCAGTACTTC.